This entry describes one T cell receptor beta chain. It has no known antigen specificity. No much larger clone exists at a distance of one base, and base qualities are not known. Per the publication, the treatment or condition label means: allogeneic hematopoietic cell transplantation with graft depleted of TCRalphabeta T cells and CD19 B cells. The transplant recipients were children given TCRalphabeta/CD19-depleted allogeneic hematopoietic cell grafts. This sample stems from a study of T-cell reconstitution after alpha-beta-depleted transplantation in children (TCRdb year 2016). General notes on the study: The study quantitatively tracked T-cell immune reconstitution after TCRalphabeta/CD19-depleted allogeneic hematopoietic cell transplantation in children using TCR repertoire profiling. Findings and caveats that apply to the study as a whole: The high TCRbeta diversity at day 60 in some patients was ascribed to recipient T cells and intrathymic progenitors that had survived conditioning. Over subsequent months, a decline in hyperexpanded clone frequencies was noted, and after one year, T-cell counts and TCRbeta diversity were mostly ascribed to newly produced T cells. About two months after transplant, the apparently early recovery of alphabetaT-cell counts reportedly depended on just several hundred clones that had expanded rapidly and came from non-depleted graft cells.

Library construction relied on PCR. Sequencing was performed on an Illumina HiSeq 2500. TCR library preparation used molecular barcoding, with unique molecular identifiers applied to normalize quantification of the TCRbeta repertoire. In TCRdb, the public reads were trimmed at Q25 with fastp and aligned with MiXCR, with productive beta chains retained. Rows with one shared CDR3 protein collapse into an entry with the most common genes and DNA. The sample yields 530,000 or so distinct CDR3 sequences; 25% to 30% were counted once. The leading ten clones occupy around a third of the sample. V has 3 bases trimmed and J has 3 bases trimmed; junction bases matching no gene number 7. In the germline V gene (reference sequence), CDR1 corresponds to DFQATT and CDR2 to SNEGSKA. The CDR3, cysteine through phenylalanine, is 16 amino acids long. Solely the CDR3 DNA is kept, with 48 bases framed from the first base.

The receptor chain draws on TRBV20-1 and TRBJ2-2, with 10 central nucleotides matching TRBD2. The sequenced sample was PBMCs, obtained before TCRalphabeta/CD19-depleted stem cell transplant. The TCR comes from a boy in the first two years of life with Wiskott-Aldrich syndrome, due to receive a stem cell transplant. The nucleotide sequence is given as TGCAGTGCTAGCGAGGGTAGCGGGAGGCACACCGGGGAGCTGTTTTTT. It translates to CSASEGSGRHTGELFF.